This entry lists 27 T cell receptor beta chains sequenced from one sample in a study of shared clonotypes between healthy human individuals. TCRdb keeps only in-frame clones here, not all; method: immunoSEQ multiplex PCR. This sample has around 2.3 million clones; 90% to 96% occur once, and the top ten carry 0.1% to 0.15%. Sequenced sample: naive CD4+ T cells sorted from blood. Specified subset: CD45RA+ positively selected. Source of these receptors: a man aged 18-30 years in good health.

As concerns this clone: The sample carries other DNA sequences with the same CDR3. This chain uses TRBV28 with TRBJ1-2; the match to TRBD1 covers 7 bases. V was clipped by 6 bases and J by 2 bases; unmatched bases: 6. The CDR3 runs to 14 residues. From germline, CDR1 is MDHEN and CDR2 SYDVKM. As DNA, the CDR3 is TGTGCCAGCAGCCCAGGGGGTAAAAACTATGGCTACACCTTC. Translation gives CASSPGGKNYGYTF.

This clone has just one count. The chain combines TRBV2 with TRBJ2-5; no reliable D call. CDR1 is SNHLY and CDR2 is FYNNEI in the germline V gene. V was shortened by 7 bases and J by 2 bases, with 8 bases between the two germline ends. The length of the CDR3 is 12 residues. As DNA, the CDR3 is TGTGCCAGCAAAGGGCCGCAAGAGACCCAGTACTTC. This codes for CASKGPQETQYF.

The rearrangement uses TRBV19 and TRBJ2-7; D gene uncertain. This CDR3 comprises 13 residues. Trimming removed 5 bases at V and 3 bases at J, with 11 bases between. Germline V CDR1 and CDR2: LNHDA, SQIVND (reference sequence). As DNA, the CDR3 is TGTGCCAGTAGTGCGCTAAACTACTACGAGCAGTACTTC. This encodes CASSALNYYEQYF.

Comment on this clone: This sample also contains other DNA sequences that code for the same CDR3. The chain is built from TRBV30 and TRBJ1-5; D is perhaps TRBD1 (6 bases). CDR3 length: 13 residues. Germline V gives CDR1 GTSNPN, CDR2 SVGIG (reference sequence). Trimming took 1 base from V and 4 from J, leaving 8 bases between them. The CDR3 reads CAWSDRVNQPQHF. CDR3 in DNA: TGTGCCTGGAGTGACAGGGTTAATCAGCCCCAGCATTTT.

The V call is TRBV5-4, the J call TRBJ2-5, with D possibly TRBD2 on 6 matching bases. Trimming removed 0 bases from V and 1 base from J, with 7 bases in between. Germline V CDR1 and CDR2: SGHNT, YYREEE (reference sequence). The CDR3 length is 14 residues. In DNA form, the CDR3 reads TGTGCCAGCAGCTTGGGACTAGTCCAAGAGACCCAGTACTTC. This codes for CASSLGLVQETQYF.

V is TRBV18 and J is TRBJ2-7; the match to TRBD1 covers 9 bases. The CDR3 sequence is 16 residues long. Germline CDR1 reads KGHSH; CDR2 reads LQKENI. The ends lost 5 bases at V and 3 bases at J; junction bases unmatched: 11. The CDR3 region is CASSFPGQGAFYEQYF. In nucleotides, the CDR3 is TGTGCCAGCTCATTTCCGGGACAGGGAGCTTTCTACGAGCAGTACTTC.

CDR3 nucleotide sequence: TGTGCCAGCAGCTCGGGACGGACTAATGAAAAACTGTTTTTT. Translation: CASSSGRTNEKLFF. The chain carries TRBV13 and TRBJ1-4, with TRBD1 as a possible D gene (5 bases). From germline, CDR1 is PRHDT and CDR2 FYEKMQ (reference sequence). The CDR3 extends over 14 amino acids. Trimming stripped 4 bases from V and 2 bases from J, with 8 bases between.

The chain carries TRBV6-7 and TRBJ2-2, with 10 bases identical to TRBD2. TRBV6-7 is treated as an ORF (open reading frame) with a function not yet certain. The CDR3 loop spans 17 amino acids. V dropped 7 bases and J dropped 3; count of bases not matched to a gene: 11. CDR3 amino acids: CASTPSGRGTDTGELFF. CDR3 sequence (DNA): TGTGCCAGCACACCTAGCGGGAGAGGGACGGACACCGGGGAGCTGTTTTTT.

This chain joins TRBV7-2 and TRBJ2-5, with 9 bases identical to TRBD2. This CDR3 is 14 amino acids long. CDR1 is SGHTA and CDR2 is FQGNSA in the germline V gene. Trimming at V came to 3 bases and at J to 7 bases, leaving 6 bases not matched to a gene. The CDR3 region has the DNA TGTGCCAGCAGCTTGACTAGCGGTACGGGGACCCAGTACTTC. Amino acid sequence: CASSLTSGTGTQYF.

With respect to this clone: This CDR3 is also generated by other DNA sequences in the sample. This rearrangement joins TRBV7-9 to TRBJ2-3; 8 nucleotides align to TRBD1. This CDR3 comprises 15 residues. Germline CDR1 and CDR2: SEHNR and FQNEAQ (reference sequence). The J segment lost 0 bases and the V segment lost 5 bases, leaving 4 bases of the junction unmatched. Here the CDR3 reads CASSRQGPSTDTQYF. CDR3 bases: TGTGCCAGCAGCCGACAGGGGCCTAGCACAGATACGCAGTATTTT.

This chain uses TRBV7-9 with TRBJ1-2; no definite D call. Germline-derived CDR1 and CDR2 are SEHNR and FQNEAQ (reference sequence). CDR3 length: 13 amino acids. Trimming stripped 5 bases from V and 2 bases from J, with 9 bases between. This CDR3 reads CASSQSVNYGYTF. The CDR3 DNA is TGTGCCAGCAGCCAAAGCGTGAACTATGGCTACACCTTC.

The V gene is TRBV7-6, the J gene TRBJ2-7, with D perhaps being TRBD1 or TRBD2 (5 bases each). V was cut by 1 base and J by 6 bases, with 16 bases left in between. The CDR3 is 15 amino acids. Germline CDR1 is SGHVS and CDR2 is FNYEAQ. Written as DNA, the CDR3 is TGTGCCAGCAGCTTAGAAGGATCGGGGACGGTCGAGCAGTACTTC. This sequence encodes CASSLEGSGTVEQYF.

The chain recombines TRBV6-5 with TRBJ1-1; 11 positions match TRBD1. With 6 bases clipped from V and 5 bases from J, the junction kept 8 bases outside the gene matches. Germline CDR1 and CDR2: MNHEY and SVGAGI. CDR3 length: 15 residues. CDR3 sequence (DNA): TGTGCCAGCAGAGGACAGGGGGCGGGGTGGACTGAAGCTTTCTTT. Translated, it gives CASRGQGAGWTEAFF.

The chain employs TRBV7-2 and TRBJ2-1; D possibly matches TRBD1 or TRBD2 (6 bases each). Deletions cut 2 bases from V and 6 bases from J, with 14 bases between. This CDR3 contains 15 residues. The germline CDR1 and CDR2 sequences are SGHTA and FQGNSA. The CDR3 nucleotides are TGTGCCAGCAGCTTAAGGGGGGACAAGGGCAATGAGCAGTTCTTC. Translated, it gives CASSLRGDKGNEQFF.

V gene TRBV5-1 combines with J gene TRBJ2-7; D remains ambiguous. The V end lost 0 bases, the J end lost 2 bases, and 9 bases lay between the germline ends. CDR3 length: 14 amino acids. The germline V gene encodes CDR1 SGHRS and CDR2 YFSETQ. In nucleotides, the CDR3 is TGCGCCAGCAGCTTGGGGAGTAACGCCTACGAGCAGTACTTC. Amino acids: CASSLGSNAYEQYF.

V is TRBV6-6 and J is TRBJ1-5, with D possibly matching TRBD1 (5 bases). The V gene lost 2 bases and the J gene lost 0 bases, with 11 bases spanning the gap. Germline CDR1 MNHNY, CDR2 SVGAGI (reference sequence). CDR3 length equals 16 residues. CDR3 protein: CASSYGRGYSNQPQHF. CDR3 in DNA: TGTGCCAGCAGTTACGGAAGGGGCTATAGCAATCAGCCCCAGCATTTT.

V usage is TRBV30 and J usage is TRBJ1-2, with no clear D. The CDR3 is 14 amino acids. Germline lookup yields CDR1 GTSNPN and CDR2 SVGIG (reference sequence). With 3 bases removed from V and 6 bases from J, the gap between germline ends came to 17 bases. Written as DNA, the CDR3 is TGTGCCTGGAGCGTGGACGGAAGGTCTAATGGCTACACCTTC. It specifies CAWSVDGRSNGYTF.

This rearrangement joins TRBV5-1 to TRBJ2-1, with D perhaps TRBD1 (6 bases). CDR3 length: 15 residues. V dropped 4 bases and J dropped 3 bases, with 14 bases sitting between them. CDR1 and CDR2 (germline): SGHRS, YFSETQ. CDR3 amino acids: CASSPGQGNYNEQFF. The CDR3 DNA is TGCGCCAGCAGCCCGGGGCAGGGGAACTACAATGAGCAGTTCTTC.

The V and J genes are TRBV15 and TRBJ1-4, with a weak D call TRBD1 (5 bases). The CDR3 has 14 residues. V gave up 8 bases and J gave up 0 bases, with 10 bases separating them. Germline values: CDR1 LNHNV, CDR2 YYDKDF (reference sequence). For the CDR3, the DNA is TGTGCCACCTGCCCGGGGGCAACTAATGAAAAACTGTTTTTT. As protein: CATCPGATNEKLFF. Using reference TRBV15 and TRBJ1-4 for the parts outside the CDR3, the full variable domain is DAMVIQNPRYQVTQFGKPVTLSCSQTLNHNVMYWYQQKSSQAPKLLFHYYDKDFNNEADTPDNFQSRRPNTSFCFLDIRSPGLGDTAMYLCATCPGATNEKLFFGSGTQLSVL.

This CDR3 is CASGLGALGNTIYF. CDR3 bases: TGTGCCAGTGGGTTGGGGGCACTAGGAAACACCATATATTTT. The V call is TRBV6-5, the J call TRBJ1-3; possible D gene TRBD1, 6 bases. Trimming pared 9 bases from V and 4 bases from J, leaving 16 bases between. Looked up from germline, CDR1 is MNHEY and CDR2 is SVGAGI. The CDR3 is 14 amino acids.

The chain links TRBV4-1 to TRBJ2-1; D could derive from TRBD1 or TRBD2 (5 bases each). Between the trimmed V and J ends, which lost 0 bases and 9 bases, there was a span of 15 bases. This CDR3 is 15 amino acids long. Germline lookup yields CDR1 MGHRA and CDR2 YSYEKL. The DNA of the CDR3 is TGCGCCAGCAGCCAAGAGGGGGACGTTTTTTTTGAGCAGTTCTTC. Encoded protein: CASSQEGDVFFEQFF.

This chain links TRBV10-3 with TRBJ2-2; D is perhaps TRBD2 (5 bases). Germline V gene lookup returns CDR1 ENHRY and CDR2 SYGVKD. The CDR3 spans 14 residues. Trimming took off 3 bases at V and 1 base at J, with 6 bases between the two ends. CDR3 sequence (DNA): TGTGCCATCAGTGACGGGGTGAACACCGGGGAGCTGTTTTTT. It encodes CAISDGVNTGELFF.

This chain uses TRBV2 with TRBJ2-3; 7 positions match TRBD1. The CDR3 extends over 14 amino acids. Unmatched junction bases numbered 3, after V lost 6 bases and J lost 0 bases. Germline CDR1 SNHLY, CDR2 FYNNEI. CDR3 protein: CASRGQISTDTQYF. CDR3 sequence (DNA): TGTGCCAGCAGGGGACAGATAAGCACAGATACGCAGTATTTT.

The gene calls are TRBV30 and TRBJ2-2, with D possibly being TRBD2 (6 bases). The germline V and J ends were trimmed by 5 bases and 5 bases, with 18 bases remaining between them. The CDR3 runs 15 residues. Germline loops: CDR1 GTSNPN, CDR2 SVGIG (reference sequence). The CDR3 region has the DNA TGTGCCTGGGCAGTACGTGGAGGGTCAACCGGGGAGCTGTTTTTT. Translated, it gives CAWAVRGGSTGELFF.

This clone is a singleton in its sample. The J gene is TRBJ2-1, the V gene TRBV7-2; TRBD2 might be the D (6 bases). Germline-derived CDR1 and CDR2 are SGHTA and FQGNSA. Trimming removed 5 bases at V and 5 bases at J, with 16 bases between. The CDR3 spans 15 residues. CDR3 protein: CASSLEGTLDNEQFF. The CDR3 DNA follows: TGTGCCAGCAGCCTGGAGGGGACTTTGGACAATGAGCAGTTCTTC.

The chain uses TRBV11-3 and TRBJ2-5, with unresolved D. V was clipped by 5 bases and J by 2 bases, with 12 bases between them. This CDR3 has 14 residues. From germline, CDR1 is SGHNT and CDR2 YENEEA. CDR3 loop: CASSRGRGQETQYF. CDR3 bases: TGTGCCAGCAGCCGTGGACGTGGGCAAGAGACCCAGTACTTC. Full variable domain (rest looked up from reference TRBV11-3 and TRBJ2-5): EAGVVQSPRYKIIEKKQPVAFWCNPISGHNTLYWYLQNLGQGPELLIRYENEEAVDDSQLPKDRFSAERLKGVDSTLKIQPAELGDSAVYLCASSRGRGQETQYFGPGTRLLVL.

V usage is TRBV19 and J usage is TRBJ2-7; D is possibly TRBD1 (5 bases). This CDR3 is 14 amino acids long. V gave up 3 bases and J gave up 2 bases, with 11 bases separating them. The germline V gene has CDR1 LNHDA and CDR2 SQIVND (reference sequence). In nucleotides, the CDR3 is TGTGCCAGTAGTATTCAGGGTTCCGCCTACGAGCAGTACTTC. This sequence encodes CASSIQGSAYEQYF.